This TCR beta chain was captured in a study of T cells in Graves' hyperthyroidism and ophthalmopathy. The CDR3 spans 19 residues. Germline assignment: CDR1 MNHEY and CDR2 SVGAGI. Losses at the gene ends were 0 bases for V and 3 bases for J; bases not matched to a gene: 10. Amplified TCR beta CDR3 regions derived from RNA transcripts. HTBI primers drove first-round RT-PCR of the TCR CDR3. TCRdb recomputed calls from the multiplex PCR reads with MiXCR, one row per CDR3 protein. The sample lists about 740,000 distinct CDR3 sequences, 12% to 15% occurring once. This clonotype has ten or more counts. The receptor was isolated from a woman between 18 and 29 years old with Graves' hyperthyroidism. The genes are TRBV6-5 and TRBJ2-2; 10 nucleotides line up with TRBD2. Material for sequencing was blood. The DNA for the CDR3 is TGTGCCAGCAGTTACTCCCCAGCGGGAGGGCCGGTCGACACCGGGGAGCTGTTTTTT. It is translated as CASSYSPAGGPVDTGELFF.